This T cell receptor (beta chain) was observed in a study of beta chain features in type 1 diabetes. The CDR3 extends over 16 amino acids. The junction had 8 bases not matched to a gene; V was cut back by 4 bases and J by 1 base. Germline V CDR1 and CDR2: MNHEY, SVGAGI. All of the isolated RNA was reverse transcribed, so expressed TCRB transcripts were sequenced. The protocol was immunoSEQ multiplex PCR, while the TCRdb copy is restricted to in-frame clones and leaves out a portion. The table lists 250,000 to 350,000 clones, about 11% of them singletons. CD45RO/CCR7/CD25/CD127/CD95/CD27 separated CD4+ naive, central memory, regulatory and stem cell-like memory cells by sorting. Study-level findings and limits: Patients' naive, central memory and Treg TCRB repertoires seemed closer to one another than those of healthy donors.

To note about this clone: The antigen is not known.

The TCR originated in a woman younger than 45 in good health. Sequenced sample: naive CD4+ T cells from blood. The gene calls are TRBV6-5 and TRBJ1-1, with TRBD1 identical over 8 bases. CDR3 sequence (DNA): TGTGCCAGCAGTTCTAGTCCCGGGACAGGGAACACTGAAGCTTTCTTT. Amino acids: CASSSSPGTGNTEAFF.